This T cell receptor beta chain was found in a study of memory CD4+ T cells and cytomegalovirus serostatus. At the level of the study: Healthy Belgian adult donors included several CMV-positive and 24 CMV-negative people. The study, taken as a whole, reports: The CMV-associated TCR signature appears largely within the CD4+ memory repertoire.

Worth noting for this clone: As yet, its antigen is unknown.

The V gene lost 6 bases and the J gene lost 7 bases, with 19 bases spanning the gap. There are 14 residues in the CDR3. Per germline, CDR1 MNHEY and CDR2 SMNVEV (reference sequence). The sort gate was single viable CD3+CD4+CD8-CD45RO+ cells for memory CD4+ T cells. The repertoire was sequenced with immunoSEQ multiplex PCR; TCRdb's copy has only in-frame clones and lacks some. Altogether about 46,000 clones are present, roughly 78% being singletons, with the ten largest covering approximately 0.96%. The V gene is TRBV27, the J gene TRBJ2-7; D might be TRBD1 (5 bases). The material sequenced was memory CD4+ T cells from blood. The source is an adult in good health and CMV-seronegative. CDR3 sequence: CASSIYNRWTEQYF. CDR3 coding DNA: TGTGCCAGCAGCATATACAACCGATGGACAGAGCAGTACTTC.